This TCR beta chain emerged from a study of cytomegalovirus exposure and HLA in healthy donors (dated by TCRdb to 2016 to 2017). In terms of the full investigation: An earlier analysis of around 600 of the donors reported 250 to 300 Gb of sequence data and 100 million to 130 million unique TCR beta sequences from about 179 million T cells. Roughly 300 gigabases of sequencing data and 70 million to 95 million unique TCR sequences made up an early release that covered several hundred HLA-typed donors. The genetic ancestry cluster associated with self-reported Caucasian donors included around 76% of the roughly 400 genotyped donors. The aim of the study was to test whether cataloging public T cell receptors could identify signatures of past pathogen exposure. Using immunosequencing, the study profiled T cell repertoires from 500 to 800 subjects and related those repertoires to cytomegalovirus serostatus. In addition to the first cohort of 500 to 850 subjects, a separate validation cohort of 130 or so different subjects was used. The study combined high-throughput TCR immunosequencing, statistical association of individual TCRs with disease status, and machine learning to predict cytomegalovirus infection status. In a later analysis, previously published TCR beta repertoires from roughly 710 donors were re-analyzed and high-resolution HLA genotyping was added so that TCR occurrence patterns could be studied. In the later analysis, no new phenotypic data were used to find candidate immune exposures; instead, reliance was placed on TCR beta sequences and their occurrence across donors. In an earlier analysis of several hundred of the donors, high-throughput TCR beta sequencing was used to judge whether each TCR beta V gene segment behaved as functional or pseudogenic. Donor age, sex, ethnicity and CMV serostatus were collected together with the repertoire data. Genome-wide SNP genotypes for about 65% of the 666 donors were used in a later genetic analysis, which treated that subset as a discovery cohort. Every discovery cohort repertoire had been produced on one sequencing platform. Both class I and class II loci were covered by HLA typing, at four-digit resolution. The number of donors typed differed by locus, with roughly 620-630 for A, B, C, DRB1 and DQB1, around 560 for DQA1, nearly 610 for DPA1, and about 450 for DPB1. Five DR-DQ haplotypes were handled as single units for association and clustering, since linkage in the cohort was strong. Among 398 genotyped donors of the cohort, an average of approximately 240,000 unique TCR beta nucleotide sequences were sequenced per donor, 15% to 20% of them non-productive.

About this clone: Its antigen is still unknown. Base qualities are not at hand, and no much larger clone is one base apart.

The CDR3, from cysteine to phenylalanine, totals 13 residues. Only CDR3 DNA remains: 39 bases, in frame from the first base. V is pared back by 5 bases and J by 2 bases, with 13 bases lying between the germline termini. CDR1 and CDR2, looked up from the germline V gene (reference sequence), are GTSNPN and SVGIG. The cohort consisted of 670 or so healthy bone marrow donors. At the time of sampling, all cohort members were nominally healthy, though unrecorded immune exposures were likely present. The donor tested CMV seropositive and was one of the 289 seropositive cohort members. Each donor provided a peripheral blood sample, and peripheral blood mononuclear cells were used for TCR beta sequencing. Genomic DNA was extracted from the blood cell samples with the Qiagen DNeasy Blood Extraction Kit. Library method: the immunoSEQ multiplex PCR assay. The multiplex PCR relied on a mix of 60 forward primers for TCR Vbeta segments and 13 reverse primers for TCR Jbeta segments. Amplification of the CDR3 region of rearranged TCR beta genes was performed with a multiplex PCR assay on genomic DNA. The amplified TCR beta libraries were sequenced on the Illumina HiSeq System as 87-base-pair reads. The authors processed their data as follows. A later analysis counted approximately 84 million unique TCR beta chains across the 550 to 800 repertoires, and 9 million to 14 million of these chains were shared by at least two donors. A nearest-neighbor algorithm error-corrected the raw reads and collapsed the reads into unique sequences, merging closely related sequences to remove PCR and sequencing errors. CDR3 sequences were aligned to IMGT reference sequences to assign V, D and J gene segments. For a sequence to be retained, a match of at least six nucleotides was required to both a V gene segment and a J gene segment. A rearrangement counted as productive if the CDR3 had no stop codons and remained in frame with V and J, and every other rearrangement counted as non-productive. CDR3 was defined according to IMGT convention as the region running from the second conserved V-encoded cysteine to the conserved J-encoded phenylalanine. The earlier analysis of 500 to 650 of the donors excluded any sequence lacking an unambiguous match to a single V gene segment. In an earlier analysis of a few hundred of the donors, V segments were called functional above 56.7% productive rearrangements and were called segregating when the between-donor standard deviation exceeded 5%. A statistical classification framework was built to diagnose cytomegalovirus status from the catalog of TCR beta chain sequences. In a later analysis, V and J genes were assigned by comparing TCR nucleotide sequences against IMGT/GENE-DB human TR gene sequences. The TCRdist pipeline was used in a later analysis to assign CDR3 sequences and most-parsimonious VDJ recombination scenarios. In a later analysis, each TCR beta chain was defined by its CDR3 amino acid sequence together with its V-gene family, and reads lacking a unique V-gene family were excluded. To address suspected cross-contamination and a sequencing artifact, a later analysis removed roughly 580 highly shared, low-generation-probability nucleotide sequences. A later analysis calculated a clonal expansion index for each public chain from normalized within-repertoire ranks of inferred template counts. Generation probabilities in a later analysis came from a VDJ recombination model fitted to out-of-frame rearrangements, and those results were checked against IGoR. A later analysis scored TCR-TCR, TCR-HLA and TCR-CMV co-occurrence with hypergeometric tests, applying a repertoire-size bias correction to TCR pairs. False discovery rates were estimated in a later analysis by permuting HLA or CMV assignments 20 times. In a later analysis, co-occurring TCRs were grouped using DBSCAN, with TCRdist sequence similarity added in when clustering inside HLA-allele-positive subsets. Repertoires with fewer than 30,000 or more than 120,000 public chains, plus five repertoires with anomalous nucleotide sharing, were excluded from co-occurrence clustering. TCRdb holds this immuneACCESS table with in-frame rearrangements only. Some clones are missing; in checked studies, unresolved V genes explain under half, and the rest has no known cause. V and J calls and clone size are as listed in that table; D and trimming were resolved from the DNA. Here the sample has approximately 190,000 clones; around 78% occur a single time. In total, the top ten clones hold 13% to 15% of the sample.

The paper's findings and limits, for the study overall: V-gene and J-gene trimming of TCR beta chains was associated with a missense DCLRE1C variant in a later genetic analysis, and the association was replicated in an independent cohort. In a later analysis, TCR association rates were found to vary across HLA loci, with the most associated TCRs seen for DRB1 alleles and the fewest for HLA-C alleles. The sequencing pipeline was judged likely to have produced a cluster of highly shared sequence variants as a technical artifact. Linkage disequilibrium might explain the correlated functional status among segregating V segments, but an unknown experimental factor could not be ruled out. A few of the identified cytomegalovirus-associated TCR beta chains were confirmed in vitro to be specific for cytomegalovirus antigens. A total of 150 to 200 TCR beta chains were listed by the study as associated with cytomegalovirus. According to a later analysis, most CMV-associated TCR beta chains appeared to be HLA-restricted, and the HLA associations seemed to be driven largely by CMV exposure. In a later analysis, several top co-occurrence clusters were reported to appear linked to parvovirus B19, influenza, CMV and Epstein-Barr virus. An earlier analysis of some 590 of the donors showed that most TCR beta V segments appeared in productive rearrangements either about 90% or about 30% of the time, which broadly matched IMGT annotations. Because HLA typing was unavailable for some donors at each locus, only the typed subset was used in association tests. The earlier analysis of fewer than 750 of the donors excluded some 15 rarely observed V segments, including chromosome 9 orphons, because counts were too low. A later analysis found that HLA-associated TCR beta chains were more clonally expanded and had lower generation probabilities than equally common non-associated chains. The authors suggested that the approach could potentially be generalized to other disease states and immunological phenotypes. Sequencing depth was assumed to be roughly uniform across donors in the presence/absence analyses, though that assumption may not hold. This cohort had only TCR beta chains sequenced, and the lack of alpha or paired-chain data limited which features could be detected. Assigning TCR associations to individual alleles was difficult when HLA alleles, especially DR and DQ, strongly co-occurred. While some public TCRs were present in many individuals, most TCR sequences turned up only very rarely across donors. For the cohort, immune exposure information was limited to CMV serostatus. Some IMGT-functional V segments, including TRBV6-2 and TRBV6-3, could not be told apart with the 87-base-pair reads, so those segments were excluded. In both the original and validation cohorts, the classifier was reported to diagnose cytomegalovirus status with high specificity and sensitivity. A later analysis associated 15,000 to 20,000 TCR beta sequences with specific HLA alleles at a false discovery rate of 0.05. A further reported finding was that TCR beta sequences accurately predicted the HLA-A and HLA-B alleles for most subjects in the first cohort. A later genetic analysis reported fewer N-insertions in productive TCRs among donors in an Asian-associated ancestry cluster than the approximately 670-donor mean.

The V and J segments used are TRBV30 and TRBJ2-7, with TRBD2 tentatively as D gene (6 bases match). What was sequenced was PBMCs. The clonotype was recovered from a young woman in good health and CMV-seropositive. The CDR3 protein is CAWGGTGTYEQYF. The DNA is TGTGCCTGGGGGGGGACGGGTACCTACGAGCAGTACTTC.